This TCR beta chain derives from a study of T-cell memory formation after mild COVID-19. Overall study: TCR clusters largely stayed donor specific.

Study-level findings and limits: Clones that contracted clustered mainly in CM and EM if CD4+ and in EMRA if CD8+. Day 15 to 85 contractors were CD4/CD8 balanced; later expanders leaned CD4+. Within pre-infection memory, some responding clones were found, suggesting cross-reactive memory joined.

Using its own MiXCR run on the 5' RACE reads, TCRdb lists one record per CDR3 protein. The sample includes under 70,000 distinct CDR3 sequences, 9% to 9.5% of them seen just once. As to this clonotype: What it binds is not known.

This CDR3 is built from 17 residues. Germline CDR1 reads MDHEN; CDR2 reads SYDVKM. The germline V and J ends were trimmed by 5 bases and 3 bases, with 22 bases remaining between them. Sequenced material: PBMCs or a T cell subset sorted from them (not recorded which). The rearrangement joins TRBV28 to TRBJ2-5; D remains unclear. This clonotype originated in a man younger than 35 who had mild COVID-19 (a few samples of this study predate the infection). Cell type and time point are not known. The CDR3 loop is CASSTPRPVSGEETQYF. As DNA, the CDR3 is TGTGCCAGCAGTACCCCCCGCCCGGTCAGTGGGGAAGAGACCCAGTACTTC. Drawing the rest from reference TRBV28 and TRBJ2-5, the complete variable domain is DVKVTQSSRYLVKRTGEKVFLECVQDMDHENMFWYRQDPGLGLRLIYFSYDVKMKEKGDIPEGYSVSREKKERFSLILESASTNQTSMYLCASSTPRPVSGEETQYFGPGTRLLVL.